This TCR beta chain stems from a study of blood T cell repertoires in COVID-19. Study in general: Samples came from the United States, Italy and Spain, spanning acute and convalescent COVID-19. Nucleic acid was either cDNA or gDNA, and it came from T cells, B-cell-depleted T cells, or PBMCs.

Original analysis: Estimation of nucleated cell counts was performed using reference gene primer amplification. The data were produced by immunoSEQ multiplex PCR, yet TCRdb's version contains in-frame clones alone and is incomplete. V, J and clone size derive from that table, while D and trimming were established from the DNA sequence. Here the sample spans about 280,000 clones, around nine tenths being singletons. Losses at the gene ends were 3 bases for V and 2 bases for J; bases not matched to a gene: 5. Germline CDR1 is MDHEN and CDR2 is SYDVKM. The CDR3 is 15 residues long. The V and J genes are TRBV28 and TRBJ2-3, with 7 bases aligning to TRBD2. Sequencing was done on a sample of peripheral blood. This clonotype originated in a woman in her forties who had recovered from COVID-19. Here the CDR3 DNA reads TGTGCCAGCAGTTTCAGAGCGGGACCCACAGATACGCAGTATTTT. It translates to CASSFRAGPTDTQYF.